The 2 T cell receptor beta chains in this list originate from one sample, sequenced in a study of cytomegalovirus exposure and HLA in healthy donors. The PCR used 60 Vbeta and 13 Jbeta primers. The table came from immunoSEQ multiplex PCR; TCRdb's copy has only in-frame clones and leaves some out. The sample gives about 69,000 clones, about 75% of which show up once; 2.5% to 3.5% is in the top ten. Sequencing used PBMCs. These TCRs come from a man in his late teens or twenties in good health and CMV-seronegative.

V usage is TRBV6-5 and J usage is TRBJ1-2, with D possibly TRBD1 on 5 matching bases. CDR3 size: 15 residues. Trimming removed 0 bases at V and 3 bases at J, with 11 bases between. Germline V CDR1 and CDR2: MNHEY, SVGAGI. The CDR3, as DNA: TGTGCCAGCAGTTACTCCCGAGACAGTTACTATGGCTACACCTTC. Translation gives CASSYSRDSYYGYTF.

As DNA, the CDR3 is TGTGCCAGCAGCGTAGTACGGGCTAGCGGGCGGGAGACCCAGTACTTC. It translates to CASSVVRASGRETQYF. V and J are TRBV9 and TRBJ2-5; 8 nucleotides line up with TRBD2. After removal of 0 bases from V and 5 bases from J, the junction contained 9 bases not matched to a gene. The CDR3 covers 16 residues. Germline CDR1 SGDLS, CDR2 YYNGEE.